Included here is one T cell receptor beta chain sequence, with context. Losses at the gene ends were 2 bases for V and 4 bases for J; bases not matched to a gene: 1. Germline CDR1 and CDR2: MDHEN and SYDVKM. This CDR3 is built from 13 residues. Here immunoSEQ multiplex PCR was the method, and the copy in TCRdb shows in-frame clones only, minus some. Counted here are roughly 130,000 clones, 70% to 80% occurring once; the ten biggest clones make up roughly 4.9%. This specimen belongs to a study of blood T cell repertoires in COVID-19. Seattle patients were enrolled during active infection and followed longitudinally.

The clonotype originates from a woman aged 70 to 79 with COVID-19, enrolled during active disease. Sequencing was performed on peripheral blood. The V and J genes are TRBV28 and TRBJ1-1, with 7 bases that match TRBD1. CDR3 loop: CASSLPGGTEAFF. CDR3 nucleotide sequence: TGTGCCAGCAGTTTACCAGGGGGCACTGAAGCTTTCTTT.